This T cell receptor (beta chain) appears in the sequencing data of a study of human CD8 memory T cell subsets. TCR beta was sequenced from UMI-tagged 5' RACE libraries. Authors' analysis steps: There were between roughly 2,900 and 18,000 functional CDR3 beta clonotypes held in each TCR beta library. TCRdb reanalyzed the 5' RACE reads, giving one entry per CDR3 protein sequence and no DNA. The V and J calls shown here were made by TCRdb, not taken from the authors' results. The sample totals several thousand distinct CDR3 sequences. Remarks on this clonotype: The antigen is not known.

Study-wide findings and caveats: Both stem-like subsets shared clonotypes with effector memory cells. However, the stem-like memory and precursor exhausted T cell repertoires overlapped with each other only minimally. Stem-like memory and precursor exhausted T cell populations exhibited comparably high diversity, in distinction to effector memory cells. Apart from T cell receptor beta chains, no chains were sequenced in the study.

The CDR3 has 14 amino acids. In germline, CDR1 is SGHAT, CDR2 FQNNGV. The chain employs TRBV11-2 and TRBJ2-3. Sequenced sample: CD8+ T cells from PBMCs. The origin of this receptor is a human donor in good health. CDR3: CASSSATNTDTQYF.